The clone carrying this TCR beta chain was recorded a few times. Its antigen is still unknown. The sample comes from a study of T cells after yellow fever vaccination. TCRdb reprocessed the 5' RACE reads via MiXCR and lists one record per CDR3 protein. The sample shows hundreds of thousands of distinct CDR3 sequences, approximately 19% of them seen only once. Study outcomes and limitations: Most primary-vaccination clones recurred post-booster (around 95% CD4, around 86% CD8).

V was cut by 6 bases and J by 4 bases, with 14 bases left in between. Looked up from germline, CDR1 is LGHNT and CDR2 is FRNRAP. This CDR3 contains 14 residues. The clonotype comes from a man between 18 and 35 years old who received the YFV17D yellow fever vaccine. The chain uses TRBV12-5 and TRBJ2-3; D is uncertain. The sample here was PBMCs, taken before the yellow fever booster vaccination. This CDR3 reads CASGPSRVPDTQYF. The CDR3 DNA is TGTGCTAGTGGCCCCAGCCGGGTCCCAGATACGCAGTATTTT.